This TCR beta chain was observed in a study of OX40 agonist ivuxolimab in advanced cancers. Germline V gene lookup returns CDR1 KGHSH and CDR2 LQKENI. V gave up 6 bases and J gave up 3 bases, with 15 bases separating them. The CDR3 totals 14 residues. Sequencing was performed with immunoSEQ multiplex PCR; in TCRdb, only in-frame clones are kept and a portion is missing. Among approximately 43,000 clones listed, roughly 80% were seen once. This specimen was CD4+ or CD8+ T cells sorted from blood, taken in a trial of the OX40 agonist ivuxolimab. The rearrangement links TRBV18 to TRBJ2-7; possibly TRBD2 for D (6 bases). This receptor was obtained from an adult with an advanced solid tumor such as melanoma, head and neck, liver or kidney cancer. The DNA for the CDR3 is TGTGCCAGCTCCCGCCGGTGGGGGGTCTACGAGCAGTACTTC. Translated, it gives CASSRRWGVYEQYF.